This T cell receptor beta chain emerged from a study of prognosis after radiotherapy for stage I lung cancer. Study-wide results and caveats: Determination of whether the expanded TCR clones were tumor-specific was not performed.

Multiplex PCR, run in two rounds, amplified TCR beta CDR3 from genomic DNA. Primers specific to each TRBV and TRBJ gene were used in first-round PCR. TCRdb analysed the multiplex PCR reads with MiXCR anew, one entry per CDR3 protein. The top ten hold roughly 10% of the sample, which has about 13,000 distinct CDR3 sequences, about 27% seen once. For each of two time points, an approximately 6-milliliter draw of peripheral blood was taken. Between the trimmed V and J ends, which lost 0 bases and 4 bases, there was a span of 7 bases. The germline V gene encodes CDR1 SGHTA and CDR2 FQGTGA. The CDR3 loop spans 14 amino acids. This clonotype came up many times. What it binds is not known.

The sequencing used PBMCs, collected before or after stereotactic body radiation therapy (not recorded which). The sequence came from a donor over 45 with non-small cell lung cancer. The chain employs TRBV7-3 and TRBJ2-1, with a tentative D call TRBD2 (6 bases). This CDR3 reads CASSLTGTYNEQFF. CDR3 DNA: TGTGCCAGCAGCTTAACAGGGACTTACAATGAGCAGTTCTTC. Full variable domain (remainder filled in from reference TRBV7-3 and TRBJ2-1): GAGVSQTPSNKVTEKGKYVELRCDPISGHTALYWYRQSLGQGPEFLIYFQGTGAADDSGLPNDRFFAVRPEGSVSTLKIQRTERGDSAVYLCASSLTGTYNEQFFGPGTRLTVL.